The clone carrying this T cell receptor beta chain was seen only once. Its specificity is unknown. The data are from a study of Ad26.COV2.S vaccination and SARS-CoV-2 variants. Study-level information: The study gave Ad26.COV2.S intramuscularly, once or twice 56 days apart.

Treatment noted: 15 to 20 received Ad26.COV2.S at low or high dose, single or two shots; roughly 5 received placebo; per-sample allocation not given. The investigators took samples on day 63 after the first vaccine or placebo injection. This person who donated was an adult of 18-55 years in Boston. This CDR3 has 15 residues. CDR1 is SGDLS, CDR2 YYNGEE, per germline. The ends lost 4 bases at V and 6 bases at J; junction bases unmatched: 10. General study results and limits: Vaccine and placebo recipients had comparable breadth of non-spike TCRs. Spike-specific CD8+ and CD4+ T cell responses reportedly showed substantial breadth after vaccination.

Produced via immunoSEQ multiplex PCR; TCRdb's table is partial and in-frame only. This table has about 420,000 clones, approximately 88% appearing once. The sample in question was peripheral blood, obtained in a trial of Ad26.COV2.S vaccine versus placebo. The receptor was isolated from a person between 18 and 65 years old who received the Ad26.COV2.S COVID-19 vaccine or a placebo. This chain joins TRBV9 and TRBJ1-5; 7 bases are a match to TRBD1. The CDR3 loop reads CASSPAAGGSQPQHF. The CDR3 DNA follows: TGTGCCAGCAGCCCCGCCGCAGGGGGTAGTCAGCCCCAGCATTTT.